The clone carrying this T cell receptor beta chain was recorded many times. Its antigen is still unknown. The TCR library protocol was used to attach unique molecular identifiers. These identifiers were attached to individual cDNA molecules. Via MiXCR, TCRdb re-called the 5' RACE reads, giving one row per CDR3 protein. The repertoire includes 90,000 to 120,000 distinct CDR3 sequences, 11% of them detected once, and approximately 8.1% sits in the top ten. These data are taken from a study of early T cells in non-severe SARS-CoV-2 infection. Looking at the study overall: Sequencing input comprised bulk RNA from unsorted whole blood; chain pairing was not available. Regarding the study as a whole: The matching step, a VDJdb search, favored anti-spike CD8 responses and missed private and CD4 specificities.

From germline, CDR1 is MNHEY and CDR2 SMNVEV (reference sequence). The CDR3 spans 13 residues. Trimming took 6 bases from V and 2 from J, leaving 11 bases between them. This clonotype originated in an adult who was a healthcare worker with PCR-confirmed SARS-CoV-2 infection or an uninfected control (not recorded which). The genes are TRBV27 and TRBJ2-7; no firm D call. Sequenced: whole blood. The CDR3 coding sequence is TGTGCCAGCAGGCCAGGAGTTGCCTACGAGCAGTACTTC. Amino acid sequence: CASRPGVAYEQYF.